These 7 T cell receptor beta chains originate from one sample sequenced in a study of T-cell memory formation after mild COVID-19. Each CDR3 protein gets one entry after TCRdb re-called the 5' RACE reads with MiXCR. Of roughly 150,000 distinct CDR3 sequences detected, approximately 25% appear once; the ten largest clones hold around a quarter. Specimen: PBMCs or a T cell subset sorted from them (not recorded which). Receptors were obtained from an adult woman who had mild COVID-19 (a few samples of this study predate the infection). Cell type and time point are not known.

The chain couples TRBV20-1 to TRBJ2-7, with 11 bases identical to TRBD2. The CDR3 loop spans 14 amino acids. Trimming took 7 bases from V and 4 from J; bases not matched to a gene: 9. Germline-derived CDR1 and CDR2 are DFQATT and SNEGSKA (reference sequence). CDR3 DNA sequence: TGCAGTGTTATAACACTAGCGGGAGTATACGAGCAGTACTTC. This translates into CSVITLAGVYEQYF.

The V gene is TRBV5-5, the J gene TRBJ2-5; 11 nucleotides align to TRBD2. The trim removed 1 base at V and 5 bases at J, leaving 4 bases unmatched. CDR3 length: 15 residues. Germline CDR1 is SGHKS and CDR2 is YYEKEE (reference sequence). The CDR3 nucleotides read TGTGCCAGCAGCTTGAATAGCGGGGGGGCCGAGACCCAGTACTTC. Translated: CASSLNSGGAETQYF. The full variable domain, its missing parts supplied by reference TRBV5-5 and TRBJ2-5, is DAGVTQSPTHLIKTRGQQVTLRCSPISGHKSVSWYQQVLGQGPQFIFQYYEKEERGRGNFPDRFSARQFPNYSSELNVNALLLGDSALYLCASSLNSGGAETQYFGPGTRLLVL.

The chain joins TRBV7-8 to TRBJ1-2; perhaps TRBD1 as D (6 bases). CDR3 length equals 17 residues. Looked up from germline, CDR1 is SGHVS and CDR2 is FQNEAQ. V was shortened by 5 bases and J by 2 bases, with 21 bases between the two germline ends. CDR3 protein: CASSEGTISGGNYGYTF. DNA of the CDR3: TGTGCCAGCAGCGAGGGGACAATCTCTGGGGGCAACTATGGCTACACCTTC.

CDR3 nucleotide sequence: TGTGCCAGCAGTTACTCTTGGCAGGAGAGCAGTGGCTACACCTTC. Encoded protein: CASSYSWQESSGYTF. The V call is TRBV6-5, the J call TRBJ1-2; D is uncertain. Germline assignment: CDR1 MNHEY and CDR2 SVGAGI. The CDR3 sequence is 15 residues long. Trimming took 0 bases from V and 7 from J, leaving 15 bases between them.

The sample holds a few counts of this clonotype. The rearrangement joins TRBV5-1 to TRBJ2-4; D gene unclear. Germline V gene data show CDR1 as SGHRS and CDR2 as YFSETQ. V was cut by 0 bases and J by 6 bases, with 4 bases left in between. This CDR3 is 12 amino acids long. CDR3 DNA sequence: TGCGCCAGCAGCTTGGCGGGAAACATTCAGTACTTC. This codes for CASSLAGNIQYF.

This clonotype was seen a few times. This sequence joins TRBV24-1 and TRBJ1-5; 10 nucleotides match TRBD1. The J segment lost 1 base and the V segment lost 4 bases, leaving 6 bases of the junction unmatched. CDR1 KGHDR and CDR2 SFDVKD come from the germline V gene. The CDR3 length is 17 residues. The CDR3 sequence is CATSDTGTGVSNQPQHF. The CDR3 DNA reads TGTGCCACCAGTGACACCGGGACAGGGGTAAGCAATCAGCCCCAGCATTTT.

A few counts support this clonotype. The chain recombines TRBV12-3 or TRBV12-4 with TRBJ2-3; 12 bases line up with TRBD2. Losses at the gene ends were 5 bases for V and 2 bases for J; bases not matched to a gene: 11. The CDR3 extends over 18 amino acids. The CDR3 region is CASSPGTSGLGTTDTQYF. For the CDR3, the DNA is TGTGCCAGCAGTCCCGGGACTAGCGGGCTGGGGACCACAGATACGCAGTATTTT.